The 25 T cell receptor beta chains below all came from one sample that was sequenced in a study of T cells in tuberculosis. The protocol was immunoSEQ multiplex PCR, while the TCRdb copy is restricted to in-frame clones and leaves out a portion. The table includes approximately 53,000 clones, about 95% detected once. Time point in this sample: new active TB diagnosis, blood taken before or within 7 days of starting treatment. The sequenced sample was PBMCs, obtained at tuberculosis diagnosis. The receptor source for this set is an adult with tuberculosis.

The gene calls are TRBV14 and TRBJ2-1; no definite D call. CDR3 length: 13 residues. V was trimmed by 4 bases and J by 7 bases, leaving 11 bases between them. CDR1 is SGHDN and CDR2 is FVKESK in the germline V gene. The DNA for the CDR3 is TGTGCCAGCAGCCCGCCAGACTGGAATGAGCAGTTCTTC. It is translated as CASSPPDWNEQFF.

This chain uses TRBV30 with TRBJ1-6; 9 nucleotides line up with TRBD1. The ends lost 2 bases at V and 8 bases at J; junction bases unmatched: 7. Germline CDR1 GTSNPN, CDR2 SVGIG (reference sequence). The CDR3 has 15 residues. The CDR3 spells CAWSPGQGPDSPLHF. DNA of the CDR3: TGTGCCTGGAGTCCAGGACAGGGGCCCGATTCACCCCTCCACTTT.

The V call is TRBV29-1, the J call TRBJ2-4, with D uncertain. Trimming left V 2 bases short and J 4 bases short, with 15 bases between. CDR3 size: 15 residues. Per germline, CDR1 SQVTM and CDR2 ANQGSEA. CDR3 sequence (DNA): TGCAGCGTTGAATCCGGCAGCGCTACTAAAAACATTCAGTACTTC. Its translation is CSVESGSATKNIQYF.

This clone was observed a single time. J is TRBJ1-6 and V is TRBV6-1, with 9 bases aligning to TRBD1. Germline loops: CDR1 MNHNS, CDR2 SASEGT. Trimming cost V 1 base and J 6 bases; bases outside gene matches: 4. The CDR3 totals 16 residues. The CDR3 loop reads CASSEDRGQTNSPLHF. CDR3 sequence (DNA): TGTGCCAGCAGTGAAGACAGGGGGCAGACTAATTCACCCCTCCACTTT.

This clone was picked up a small number of times. The V and J genes are TRBV28 and TRBJ1-1; 7 nucleotides line up with TRBD1. Unmatched junction bases numbered 3, after V lost 3 bases and J lost 2 bases. Germline V CDR1 and CDR2: MDHEN, SYDVKM. The CDR3 has 14 amino acids. As DNA, the CDR3 is TGTGCCAGCAGTTTCGGACAGGTTAACACTGAAGCTTTCTTT. It encodes CASSFGQVNTEAFF.

The chain couples TRBV5-1 to TRBJ2-1, with 13 bases identical to TRBD2. This CDR3 region has 15 residues. V lost 4 bases and J lost 9; bases outside the gene matches: 7. Per germline, CDR1 SGHRS and CDR2 YFSETQ. CDR3: CASSREGLAGSEQFF. The DNA of the CDR3 is TGCGCCAGCAGCCGGGAGGGACTAGCGGGGAGTGAGCAGTTCTTC.

The chain links TRBV4-1 to TRBJ1-2; 7 nucleotides line up with TRBD1. Germline V CDR1 and CDR2: MGHRA, YSYEKL. This CDR3 is built from 14 residues. V lost 0 bases to trimming and J lost 5 bases; unmatched junction nucleotides: 3. Here the CDR3 DNA reads TGCGCCAGCAGCCAAGACAGGGGGACTTATGGCTACACCTTC. As protein: CASSQDRGTYGYTF.

The rearrangement links TRBV15 to TRBJ1-2, with D possibly being TRBD1 (6 bases). The V end was cut by 0 bases, the J end by 2 bases, with 13 bases between. The germline gives CDR1 LNHNV, CDR2 YYDKDF (reference sequence). The CDR3 is 16 amino acids. CDR3 protein: CATSRDYDDRNYGYTF. The CDR3 nucleotides read TGTGCCACCAGCAGAGATTATGACGACAGGAACTATGGCTACACCTTC.

This rearrangement joins TRBV30 to TRBJ1-1, with D unresolved. The CDR3 totals 14 residues. Trimming pared 0 bases from V and 0 bases from J, leaving 8 bases between. Germline V gives CDR1 GTSNPN, CDR2 SVGIG (reference sequence). The CDR3 bases are TGTGCCTGGAGTGTACGCAGTATGAACACTGAAGCTTTCTTT. The encoded protein is CAWSVRSMNTEAFF.

The genes are TRBV5-8 and TRBJ2-5; 9 bases match TRBD2. This CDR3 is 15 amino acids long. Trimming took 4 bases from V and 4 from J; bases not matched to a gene: 8. Looked up from germline, CDR1 is SGHTS and CDR2 is YDEGEE. The CDR3 loop reads CASSPQVAGVETQYF. CDR3 nucleotides: TGTGCCAGCAGCCCCCAAGTAGCGGGAGTAGAGACCCAGTACTTC.

This clone was detected a few times. This rearrangement joins TRBV10-3 to TRBJ2-2; D unclear. CDR1 and CDR2 (germline): ENHRY, SYGVKD. CDR3 length: 11 amino acids. The V end lost 3 bases, the J end lost 8 bases, and 4 bases lay between the germline ends. The CDR3 loop is CAISDLGELFF. The CDR3 DNA follows: TGTGCCATCAGTGACCTGGGGGAGCTGTTTTTT.

This chain links TRBV7-6 with TRBJ2-7, with TRBD2 identical over 13 bases. V was clipped by 5 bases and J by 6 bases; unmatched bases: 13. This CDR3 is built from 17 residues. Germline-derived CDR1 and CDR2 are SGHVS and FNYEAQ. The CDR3 loop is CASSPGLAGVVFSEQYF. CDR3 in DNA: TGTGCCAGCAGCCCCGGACTAGCGGGAGTGGTGTTTAGCGAGCAGTACTTC.

The J gene is TRBJ2-2, the V gene TRBV6-1, with 7 nucleotides matching TRBD1. With V trimmed by 4 bases and J by 9 bases, 14 bases remained unmatched. Germline loops: CDR1 MNHNS, CDR2 SASEGT. The CDR3 contains 16 residues. CDR3 sequence reads: CASSALPPTGSRELFF. CDR3 nucleotide sequence: TGTGCCAGCAGTGCCCTCCCTCCGACAGGGAGCCGGGAGCTGTTTTTT.

The chain joins TRBV5-1 to TRBJ2-1; 7 bases fit TRBD2. The CDR3 length is 15 residues. Germline CDR1 SGHRS, CDR2 YFSETQ. The trim removed 4 bases at V and 0 bases at J, leaving 4 bases unmatched. Here the CDR3 DNA reads TGCGCCAGCAGCCCGGGACTAAGCTCCTACAATGAGCAGTTCTTC. Its translation: CASSPGLSSYNEQFF.

The chain uses TRBV9 and TRBJ2-2, with 8 bases identical to TRBD1. Germline-derived CDR1 and CDR2 are SGDLS and YYNGEE. The CDR3 loop spans 16 amino acids. The ends lost 0 bases at V and 2 bases at J; junction bases unmatched: 3. The DNA of the CDR3 is TGTGCCAGCAGCGTAGTTGCAGGGGGCAACACCGGGGAGCTGTTTTTT. The encoded protein is CASSVVAGGNTGELFF.

The CDR3 DNA reads as TGCAGCGCGACTCCTAACTCTGGAAACACCATATATTTT. Protein product: CSATPNSGNTIYF. The rearrangement links TRBV29-1 to TRBJ1-3; the D is unclear. Trimming removed 7 bases at V and 0 bases at J, with 10 bases between. There are 13 residues in the CDR3. Germline V gene data show CDR1 as SQVTM and CDR2 as ANQGSEA.

V is TRBV16 and J is TRBJ1-2; 7 bases fit TRBD1. The germline V gene has CDR1 KGHSY and CDR2 FQNENV. Losses at the gene ends were 0 bases for V and 5 bases for J; bases not matched to a gene: 3. The length of the CDR3 is 14 residues. CDR3: CASSQSPQGYGYTF. The CDR3 region has the DNA TGTGCCAGCAGCCAATCGCCACAGGGGTATGGCTACACCTTC.

The genes are TRBV5-6 and TRBJ2-1; TRBD2 agrees at 8 bases. Germline CDR1 and CDR2: SGHDT and YYEEEE. This CDR3 has 15 amino acids. J was trimmed by 7 bases and V by 1 base; bases with no gene match: 7. CDR3 sequence: CASSLPGLDSNEQFF. The DNA for the CDR3 is TGTGCCAGCAGCTTGCCGGGACTAGATAGTAATGAGCAGTTCTTC. Combining the CDR3 with reference TRBV5-6 and TRBJ2-1 gives the whole variable domain DAGVTQSPTHLIKTRGQQVTLRCSPKSGHDTVSWYQQALGQGPQFIFQYYEEEERQRGNFPDRFSGHQFPNYSSELNVNALLLGDSALYLCASSLPGLDSNEQFFGPGTRLTVL.

V usage is TRBV7-8 and J usage is TRBJ1-1; TRBD1 matches 12 bases. Per germline, CDR1 SGHVS and CDR2 FQNEAQ. V was clipped by 10 bases and J by 4 bases; unmatched bases: 13. The CDR3 is 16 residues long. CDR3 protein: CATSRDRGREGTEAFF. The CDR3 coding sequence is TGTGCCACCTCTAGGGACAGGGGGCGGGAGGGCACTGAAGCTTTCTTT.

This clone occurred a few times. As DNA, the CDR3 is TGTGCCAGCAGTGAAGCCGGGACAGTCAGCGGCTACACCTTC. Translation: CASSEAGTVSGYTF. The chain links TRBV2 to TRBJ1-2, with 7 bases matching TRBD1. CDR1 and CDR2 (germline): SNHLY, FYNNEI. There are 14 residues in the CDR3. The junction had 6 bases not matched to a gene; V was cut back by 0 bases and J by 8 bases.

V is TRBV5-6 and J is TRBJ1-2; TRBD1 might be the D (6 bases). The CDR3 runs 14 residues. Trimming left V 4 bases short and J 4 bases short, with 14 bases between. CDR1 SGHDT and CDR2 YYEEEE come from the germline V gene. DNA of the CDR3: TGTGCCAGCAGCCTCGGGGGGACAATCTATGGCTACACCTTC. As protein: CASSLGGTIYGYTF.

This chain connects TRBV5-6 to TRBJ2-5; 9 bases match TRBD2. The CDR3 is made up of 15 amino acids. CDR1 and CDR2 (germline): SGHDT, YYEEEE. The V gene end was trimmed by 0 bases and the J gene end by 2 bases; junction bases not matched to a gene: 2. The DNA of the CDR3 is TGTGCCAGCAGCTTGGCCCTAGCGGGGCAAGAGACCCAGTACTTC. Translating gives CASSLALAGQETQYF.

The chain uses TRBV5-1 and TRBJ2-7, with 12 bases lining up with TRBD2. This CDR3 has 15 residues. V dropped 0 bases and J dropped 4; count of bases not matched to a gene: 2. CDR1 SGHRS and CDR2 YFSETQ come from the germline V gene. Written as DNA, the CDR3 is TGCGCCAGCAGCTTGGGGACTAGCGGGACGTACGAGCAGTACTTC. It translates to CASSLGTSGTYEQYF.

J is TRBJ2-1 and V is TRBV15, with 7 bases that match TRBD1. Germline V gene lookup returns CDR1 LNHNV and CDR2 YYDKDF (reference sequence). CDR3 length: 14 amino acids. The trim removed 5 bases at V and 8 bases at J, leaving 9 bases unmatched. CDR3 DNA: TGTGCCACCAGCGACAGGGTCAAGAACGATGAGCAGTTCTTC. Its translation: CATSDRVKNDEQFF.

This chain joins TRBV4-1 and TRBJ2-3, with 9 bases matching TRBD1. The CDR3 is 16 amino acids. V lost 3 bases and J lost 1; bases outside the gene matches: 5. Germline V gene data show CDR1 as MGHRA and CDR2 as YSYEKL. The CDR3 DNA follows: TGCGCCAGCAGCCAGGGGACAGGGTCGGGCACAGATACGCAGTATTTT. Translated: CASSQGTGSGTDTQYF.